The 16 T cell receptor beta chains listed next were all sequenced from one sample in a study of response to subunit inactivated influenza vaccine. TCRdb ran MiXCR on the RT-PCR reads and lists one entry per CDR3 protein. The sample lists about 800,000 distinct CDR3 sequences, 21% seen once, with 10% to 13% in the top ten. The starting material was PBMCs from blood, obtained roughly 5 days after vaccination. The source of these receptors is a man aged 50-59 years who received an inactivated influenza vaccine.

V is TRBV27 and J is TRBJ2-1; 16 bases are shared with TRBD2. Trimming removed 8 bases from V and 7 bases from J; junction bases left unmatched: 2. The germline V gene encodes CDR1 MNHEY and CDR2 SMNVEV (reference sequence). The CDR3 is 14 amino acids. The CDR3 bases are TGTGCCAGCGGGACTAGCGGGAGGGAAAATGAGCAGTTCTTC. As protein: CASGTSGRENEQFF.

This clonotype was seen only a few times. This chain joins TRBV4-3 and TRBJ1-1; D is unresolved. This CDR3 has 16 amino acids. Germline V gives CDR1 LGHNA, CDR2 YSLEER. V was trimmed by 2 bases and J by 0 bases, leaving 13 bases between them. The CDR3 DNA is TGCGCCAGCAGCCAACAAGCCGCGGGCATGAACACTGAAGCTTTCTTT. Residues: CASSQQAAGMNTEAFF.

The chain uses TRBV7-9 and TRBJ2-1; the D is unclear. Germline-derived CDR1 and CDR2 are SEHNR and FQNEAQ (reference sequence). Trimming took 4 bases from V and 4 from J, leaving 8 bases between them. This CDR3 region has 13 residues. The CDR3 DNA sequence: TGTGCCAGCAGCTCGAACCAATACAATGAGCAGTTCTTC. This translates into CASSSNQYNEQFF.

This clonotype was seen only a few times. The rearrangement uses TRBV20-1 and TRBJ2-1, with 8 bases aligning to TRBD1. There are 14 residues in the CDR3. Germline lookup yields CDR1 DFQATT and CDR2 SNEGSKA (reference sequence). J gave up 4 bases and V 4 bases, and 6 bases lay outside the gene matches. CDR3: CSAKGGDRYNEQFF. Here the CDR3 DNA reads TGCAGTGCTAAGGGCGGGGACAGGTACAATGAGCAGTTCTTC.

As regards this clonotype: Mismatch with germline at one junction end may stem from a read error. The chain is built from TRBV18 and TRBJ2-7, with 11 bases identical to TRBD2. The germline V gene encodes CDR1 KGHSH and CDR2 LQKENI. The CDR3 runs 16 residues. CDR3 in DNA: TGTGCCAGCTCACCACCGGGACTAGCGGATACCTACGAGCATTACTTC. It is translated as CASSPPGLADTYEHYF.

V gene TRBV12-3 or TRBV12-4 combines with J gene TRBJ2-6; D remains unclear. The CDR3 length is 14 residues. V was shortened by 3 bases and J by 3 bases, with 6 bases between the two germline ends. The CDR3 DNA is TGTGCCAGCAGTTTTAAAGGTGGGGCCAACGTCCTGACTTTC. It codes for CASSFKGGANVLTF.

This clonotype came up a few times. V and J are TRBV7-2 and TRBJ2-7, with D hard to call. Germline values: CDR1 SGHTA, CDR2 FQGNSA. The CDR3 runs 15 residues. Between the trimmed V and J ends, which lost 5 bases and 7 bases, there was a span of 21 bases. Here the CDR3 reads CASSDNLLMLSEQYF. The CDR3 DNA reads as TGTGCCAGCAGCGACAACCTCCTTATGCTTTCTGAGCAGTACTTC.

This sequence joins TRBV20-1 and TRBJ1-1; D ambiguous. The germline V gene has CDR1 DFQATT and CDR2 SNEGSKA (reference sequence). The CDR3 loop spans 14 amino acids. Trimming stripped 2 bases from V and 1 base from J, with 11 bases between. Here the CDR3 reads CSARLALGNTEAFF. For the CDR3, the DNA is TGCAGTGCTAGACTGGCCCTCGGGAACACTGAAGCTTTCTTT.

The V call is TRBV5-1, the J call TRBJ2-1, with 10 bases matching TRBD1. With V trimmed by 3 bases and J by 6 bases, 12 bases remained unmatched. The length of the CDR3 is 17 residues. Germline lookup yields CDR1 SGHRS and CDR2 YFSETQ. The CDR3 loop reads CASSSGTGASRVNEQFF. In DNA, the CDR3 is TGCGCCAGCAGCTCCGGGACAGGGGCATCGAGGGTCAATGAGCAGTTCTTC. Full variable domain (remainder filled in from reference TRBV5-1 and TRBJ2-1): KAGVTQTPRYLIKTRGQQVTLSCSPISGHRSVSWYQQTPGQGLQFLFEYFSETQRNKGNFPGRFSGRQFSNSRSEMNVSTLELGDSALYLCASSSGTGASRVNEQFFGPGTRLTVL.

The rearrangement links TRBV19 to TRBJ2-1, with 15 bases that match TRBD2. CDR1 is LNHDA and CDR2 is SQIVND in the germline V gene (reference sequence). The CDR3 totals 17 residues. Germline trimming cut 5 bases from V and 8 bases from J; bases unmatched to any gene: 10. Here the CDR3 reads CASSGGLAGGGGDEQFF. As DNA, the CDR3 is TGTGCCAGTAGTGGGGGACTAGCGGGAGGAGGAGGCGATGAGCAGTTCTTC. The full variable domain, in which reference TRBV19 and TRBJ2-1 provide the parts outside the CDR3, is DGGITQSPKYLFRKEGQNVTLSCEQNLNHDAMYWYRQDPGQGLRLIYYSQIVNDFQKGDIAEGYSVSREKKESFPLTVTSAQKNPTAFYLCASSGGLAGGGGDEQFFGPGTRLTVL.

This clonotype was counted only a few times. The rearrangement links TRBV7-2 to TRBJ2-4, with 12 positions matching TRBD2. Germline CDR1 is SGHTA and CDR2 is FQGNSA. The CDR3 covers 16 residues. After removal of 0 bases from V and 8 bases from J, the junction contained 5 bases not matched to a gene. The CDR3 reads CASSLATSGRGDIQYF. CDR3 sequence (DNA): TGTGCCAGCAGCTTAGCGACTAGCGGGAGAGGGGACATTCAGTACTTC. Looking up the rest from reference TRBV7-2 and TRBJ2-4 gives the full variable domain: GAGVSQSPSNKVTEKGKDVELRCDPISGHTALYWYRQSLGQGLEFLIYFQGNSAPDKSGLPSDRFSAERTGGSVSTLTIQRTQQEDSAVYLCASSLATSGRGDIQYFGAGTRLSVL.

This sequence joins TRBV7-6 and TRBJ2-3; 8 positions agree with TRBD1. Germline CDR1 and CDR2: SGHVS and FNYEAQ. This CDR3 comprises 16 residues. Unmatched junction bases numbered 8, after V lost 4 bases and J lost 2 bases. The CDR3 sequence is CASSSPGGHVTDTQYF. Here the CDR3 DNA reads TGTGCCAGCAGCTCCCCAGGGGGCCACGTCACAGATACGCAGTATTTT.

CDR3 nucleotides: TGTGCCATCAGCCTGGGACAGGGCTACAATGAGCAGTTCTTC. Amino acid sequence: CAISLGQGYNEQFF. The chain has TRBV10-3 and TRBJ2-1; 9 nucleotides agree with TRBD1. CDR1 ENHRY and CDR2 SYGVKD come from the germline V gene. This CDR3 comprises 14 residues. The ends lost 6 bases at V and 3 bases at J; junction bases unmatched: 3.

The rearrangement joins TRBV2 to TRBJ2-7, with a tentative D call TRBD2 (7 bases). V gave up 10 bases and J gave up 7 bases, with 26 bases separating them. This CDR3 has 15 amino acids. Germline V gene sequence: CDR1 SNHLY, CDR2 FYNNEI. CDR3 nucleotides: TGTGCCACCGCCCAGGGGCTAGCGGACCTCTCTGAGCAGTACTTC. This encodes CATAQGLADLSEQYF.

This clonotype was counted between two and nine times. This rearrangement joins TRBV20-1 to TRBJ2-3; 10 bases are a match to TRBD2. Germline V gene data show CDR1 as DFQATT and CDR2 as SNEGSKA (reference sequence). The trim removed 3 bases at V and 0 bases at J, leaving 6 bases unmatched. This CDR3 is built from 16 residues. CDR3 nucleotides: TGCAGTGCTAGCCCTCCTAGCGGGGGTAGCACAGATACGCAGTATTTT. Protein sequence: CSASPPSGGSTDTQYF.

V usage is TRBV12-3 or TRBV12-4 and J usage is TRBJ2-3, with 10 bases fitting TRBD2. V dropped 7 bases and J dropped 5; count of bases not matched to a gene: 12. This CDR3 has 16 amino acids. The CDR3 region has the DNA TGTGCCAGCACCCTTGGGCTAGCGGGAGTAGGAGATACGCAGTATTTT. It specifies CASTLGLAGVGDTQYF.